This paragraph covers one T cell receptor (beta chain) sequence. TCRdb's table, derived via immunoSEQ multiplex PCR, lists solely in-frame clones and lacks some. The sample gives over 75,000 clones, more than 70% of which show up once; 13% to 15% is in the top ten. This entry comes from a study of PD-L1 blockade in urothelial cancer. Overall study context: In 2014, patients got going on atezolizumab, taking 1,200 mg intravenously every 3 weeks.

Time point given: pretreatment peripheral blood. Per patient, between 1 and 8 samples were collected at pretreatment and on-treatment time points. The sequencing here drew on PBMCs, taken around atezolizumab (anti-PD-L1) treatment. The sequence derives from a man aged 55-75 years with urothelial cancer.

Here the CDR3 reads CAWRRQGNTGELFF. The CDR3 DNA follows: TGTGCCTGGAGGCGACAGGGGAACACCGGGGAGCTGTTTTTT. V gene TRBV30 combines with J gene TRBJ2-2, with TRBD1 identical over 7 bases. Germline V gene data show CDR1 as GTSNPN and CDR2 as SVGIG (reference sequence). There are 14 residues in the CDR3. The trim removed 3 bases at V and 1 base at J, leaving 2 bases unmatched.